The rows below give T cell receptor beta chains drawn from one sample of a study of metastatic and nonmetastatic thyroid tumors. TCRdb re-clonotyped the PCR reads via MiXCR. The sample holds 35,000 to 50,000 clones, less than 15% seen once. The sequenced material came from blood. Receptors were obtained from a female donor with papillary thyroid cancer or a benign thyroid nodule (not recorded which). Some clones in this sample may be carry-over from other donors' samples. CDR3s include the opening cysteine and the closing phenylalanine or tryptophan. A D gene is named only where the DNA matches it firmly. Clone size, where shown, is once, few, many, or a class for clones that have expanded.

V,D,size,J,CDR3,DNA
TRBV9,-,many,TRBJ1-2,CASSVGTYGYTF,TGTGCCAGCAGCGTGGGTACCTATGGCTACACCTTC
TRBV30,-,-,TRBJ1-2,CAWSTGGSNYCYTF,TGTGCCTGGAGTACAGGAGGTTCTAATTATTGCTACACCTTC
TRBV15,TRBD2,many,TRBJ2-3,CATSSRSGRSTDTQYF,TGTGCCACCAGCAGCCGTAGCGGGAGGAGCACAGATACGCAGTATTTT
TRBV5-4,-,many,TRBJ2-3,CASSSGVSRTDTQYF,TGTGCCAGCAGCTCGGGGGTGTCTCGCACAGATACGCAGTATTTT
TRBV11-3,TRBD2,many,TRBJ2-1,CASSLDPGGDNEQFF,TGTGCCAGCAGCTTAGACCCGGGGGGAGACAATGAGCAGTTCTTC
TRBV4-2,TRBD2,-,TRBJ2-5,CASSQGTSGQETQYF,TGTGCCAGCAGCCAGGGTACTAGCGGCCAAGAGACCCAGTACTTC
TRBV2,-,-,TRBJ2-5,CASRTIWRRETQYF,TGTGCCAGCAGGACTATCTGGAGGAGGGAGACCCAGTACTTC
TRBV28,-,medium-sized,TRBJ2-7,CASSSTGTDSYEQYF,TGTGCCAGCAGCTCTACCGGGACGGACTCCTACGAGCAGTACTTC
TRBV7-9,TRBD2,many,TRBJ2-7,CASSLLAGASEQYF,TGTGCCAGCAGCTTACTAGCGGGAGCCTCCGAGCAGTACTTC
TRBV7-9,-,-,TRBJ2-1,CASSSYTLANEQFF,TGTGCCAGCAGCTCATACACACTAGCAAATGAGCAGTTCTTC
TRBV11-3,-,many,TRBJ1-1,CASSRTGGLDEAFF,TGTGCCAGCAGCCGGACGGGGGGTCTGGATGAAGCTTTCTTT
TRBV2,-,-,TRBJ2-1,CASSDQGQTYNEQFF,TGTGCCAGCAGTGACCAAGGACAGACCTACAATGAGCAGTTCTTC
TRBV6-1,-,many,TRBJ2-7,CASKEDVLHEQYF,TGTGCCAGTAAAGAGGACGTACTCCACGAGCAGTACTTC
TRBV5-6,TRBD2,-,TRBJ2-7,CASSHVLGGGDEQYF,TGTGCCAGCAGCCACGTACTGGGCGGGGGGGACGAGCAGTACTTC
TRBV6-5,TRBD2,medium-sized,TRBJ2-7,CASSYKREFDEQYF,TGTGCCAGCAGTTACAAGCGGGAGTTCGACGAGCAGTACTTC
TRBV2,-,many,TRBJ1-5,CASSPGNNQPQHF,TGTGCCAGCAGTCCCGGGAACAATCAGCCCCAGCATTTT
TRBV11-2,TRBD1,many,TRBJ1-5,CASSLGTGGGQPQHF,TGTGCCAGCAGCCTGGGGACAGGGGGGGGGCAGCCCCAGCATTTT
TRBV9,-,many,TRBJ1-3,CASSVAYRSSGNTIYF,TGTGCCAGCAGCGTAGCTTATCGGAGCTCTGGAAACACCATATATTTT
TRBV27,TRBD2,many,TRBJ2-1,CASSLSILTSGSPDEQFF,TGTGCCAGCAGTTTATCTATCCTGACTAGCGGGAGTCCGGATGAGCAGTTCTTC
TRBV30,TRBD1,few,TRBJ1-6,CAWHGTGDSPLHF,TGTGCCTGGCACGGGACAGGGGATTCTCCCCTCCACTTT
TRBV6-1,-,many,TRBJ1-4,CASRKDRTNEKLFF,TGTGCCAGCAGAAAAGACAGGACGAATGAAAAACTGTTTTTT
TRBV6-1,-,few,TRBJ2-3,CAGRHAGPDTQYF,TGTGCCGGTAGACATGCGGGTCCAGATACGCAGTATTTT
TRBV11-2,-,many,TRBJ2-5,CASSRTGGETQYF,TGTGCCAGCAGCCGGACTGGGGGAGAGACCCAGTACTTC
TRBV20-1,-,many,TRBJ2-1,CSARRQGVNEQFF,TGCAGTGCTAGAAGACAAGGCGTAAATGAGCAGTTCTTC
TRBV6-1,-,few,TRBJ1-1,CASRRGGDGAEAFF,TGTGCCAGCAGGCGGGGGGGGGATGGGGCTGAAGCCTTCTTT
TRBV3-1,-,many,TRBJ1-5,CASSQAGGFQPQHF,TGTGCCAGCAGCCAAGCGGGGGGATTTCAGCCCCAGCATTTT
TRBV14,TRBD1,many,TRBJ2-1,CASSQGQGSYNEQFF,TGTGCCAGCAGCCAAGGACAGGGAAGCTACAATGAGCAGTTCTTC
TRBV25-1,-,many,TRBJ1-1,CASRQGDTEAFF,TGTGCCAGCAGGCAAGGGGACACTGAAGCTTTCTTT
TRBV28,TRBD2,many,TRBJ2-1,CASITTLAGQYNEQFF,TGTGCCAGCATCACAACCCTAGCGGGTCAATACAATGAGCAGTTCTTC
TRBV15,-,few,TRBJ1-1,CATSRPDGNTEAFF,TGTGCCACCAGCAGACCCGACGGGAACACTGAAGCTTTCTTT
TRBV7-9,TRBD2,many,TRBJ2-1,CASPGTSGYNGQFF,TGTGCCAGCCCCGGGACTAGCGGTTACAATGGGCAGTTCTTC
TRBV12-5,TRBD2,many,TRBJ2-3,CASGSSRLAGAQYF,TGTGCTAGTGGTTCCTCAAGACTAGCGGGAGCGCAGTATTTT
TRBV19,-,once,TRBJ2-7,CASSTCATFGPTGAAEQYF,TGTGCCAGTAGTACATGTGCCACTTTTGGTCCTACGGGAGCCGCCGAGCAGTACTTC
TRBV28,-,many,TRBJ1-3,CASSFRSWIGNTIYF,TGTGCCAGCAGTTTCAGGAGTTGGATCGGAAACACCATATATTTT
TRBV2,-,many,TRBJ2-3,CASRDTDTQYF,TGTGCCAGCAGAGACACAGATACGCAGTATTTT
TRBV10-3,-,many,TRBJ1-1,CAISEFGGTEAFF,TGTGCCATCAGTGAGTTTGGGGGAACTGAAGCTTTCTTT
TRBV10-3,TRBD1,-,TRBJ2-7,CAISLGQGVFYEQYF,TGTGCCATCAGCCTCGGACAGGGAGTTTTTTACGAGCAGTACTTC
TRBV6-1,-,medium-sized,TRBJ2-7,CASSEARQGNYEQYF,TGTGCCAGCAGTGAAGCACGGCAGGGGAACTACGAGCAGTACTTC
TRBV6-2/TRBV6-3,TRBD1,many,TRBJ1-4,CASSPGTENEKLFF,TGTGCCAGCAGCCCCGGGACAGAGAATGAAAAACTGTTTTTT
TRBV2,-,few,TRBJ2-3,CASSEGGGTQYF,TGTGCCAGCAGTGAGGGAGGAGGTACGCAGTATTTT
TRBV28,TRBD2,many,TRBJ2-3,CASSLPGGYTDTQYF,TGTGCCAGCAGTTTACCGGGGGGATACACAGATACGCAGTATTTT
TRBV2,TRBD2,few,TRBJ2-5,CASSGLAGAQETQYF,TGTGCCAGCAGTGGGCTAGCGGGAGCTCAAGAGACCCAGTACTTC